This TCR beta chain was documented in a study of shared clonotypes between healthy human individuals. Here immunoSEQ multiplex PCR was the method, and the copy in TCRdb shows in-frame clones only, minus some. Of over a million clones in the sample, approximately 96% were seen once. This CDR3 spans 16 amino acids. The CD4+ fraction was divided into a CD45RA+ naive subset and a CD45RA-negative memory subset. Findings and limits, study-wide: Several donors showed sharing of around 5.3% of naive CD4 clonotypes.

Concerning this clone: Its cognate antigen is unknown.

This sequence originates from a man under 40 in good health. Sequencing was done on a sample of naive CD4+ T cells sorted from blood. Subset meaning: CD45RA+ positively selected. This sequence joins TRBV7-5 and TRBJ1-2. TRBV7-5 represents a pseudogene. In DNA, the CDR3 is TGTGTCAGAAGCCATTATGCGGGGAGGGAGAACTATGGCTACACCTTC. Amino acid sequence: CVRSHYAGRENYGYTF.